The T cell receptor beta chain under discussion was sequenced for a study of blood T cell repertoires in COVID-19. Background on the study: The United States, Italy and Spain were the sources of the acute and convalescent COVID-19 samples. The cDNA or gDNA used as material had been derived from T cells, B-cell-depleted T cells, or PBMCs.

Losses at the gene ends were 0 bases for V and 0 bases for J; bases not matched to a gene: 6. The CDR3 runs to 16 residues. Germline V gene data show CDR1 as SGHRS and CDR2 as YFSETQ. Original methodology: Using reference gene primer amplification, nucleated cell counts were estimated. Clones were read by immunoSEQ multiplex PCR, and TCRdb kept only the in-frame ones, dropping some. V and J calls and clone size are given by that table; D and trimming were obtained from the DNA. This sample has 100,000 to 120,000 clones, with roughly 88% found just once. The TCR comes from a human donor in a cohort sampled during active COVID-19. The sample taken for sequencing was peripheral blood. The rearrangement links TRBV5-1 to TRBJ2-7, with 7 bases identical to TRBD2. Written as DNA, the CDR3 is TGCGCCAGCAGCTTGGATCTAGCGGTGAGCTCCTACGAGCAGTACTTC. It yields the protein CASSLDLAVSSYEQYF.